One T cell receptor (beta chain) is described in this entry. Method: immunoSEQ multiplex PCR; TCRdb's copy keeps in-frame clones and lacks some. The repertoire consists of under 95,000 clones, with around 93% occurring once and the leading ten covering 0.42%. The sample belongs to a study of technical replicates of blood from a few donors. V dropped 7 bases and J dropped 1; count of bases not matched to a gene: 5. CDR1 is MDHEN, CDR2 SYDVKM, per germline. The CDR3 totals 16 residues. The sequencing sample was made of T cells isolated from PBMCs. The sequence came from a human donor in good health. The chain recombines TRBV28 with TRBJ2-2; the match to TRBD2 covers 11 bases. This chain's CDR3 is CASNLSGRVNTGELFF. The CDR3 nucleotides read TGTGCCAGCAACCTTAGCGGGAGGGTGAACACCGGGGAGCTGTTTTTT.